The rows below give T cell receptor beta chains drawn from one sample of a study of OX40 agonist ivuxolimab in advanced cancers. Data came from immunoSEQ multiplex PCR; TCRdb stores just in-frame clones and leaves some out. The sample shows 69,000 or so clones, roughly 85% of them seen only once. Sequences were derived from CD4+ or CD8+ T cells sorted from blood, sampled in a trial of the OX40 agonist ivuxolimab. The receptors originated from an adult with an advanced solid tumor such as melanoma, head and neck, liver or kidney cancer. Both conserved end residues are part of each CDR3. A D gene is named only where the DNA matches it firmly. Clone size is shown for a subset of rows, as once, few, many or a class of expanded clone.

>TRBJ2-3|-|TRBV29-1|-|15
CSVAVGSSSTDTQYF
TGCAGCGTTGCCGTGGGGTCTTCTAGCACAGATACGCAGTATTTT
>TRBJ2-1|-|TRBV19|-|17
CASSMYGASTLGGEQFF
TGTGCCAGTAGTATGTACGGGGCGAGCACCCTTGGGGGTGAGCAGTTCTTC
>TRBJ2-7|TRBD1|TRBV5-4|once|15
CASSQRTGGTYEQYF
TGTGCCAGCAGCCAACGGACAGGGGGCACATACGAGCAGTACTTC
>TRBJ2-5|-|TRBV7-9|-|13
CASTPGTKETQYF
TGTGCCAGCACGCCCGGGACAAAAGAGACCCAGTACTTC
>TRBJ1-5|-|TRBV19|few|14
CASSTGEFRQPQHF
TGTGCCAGTAGTACAGGGGAATTTAGACAGCCCCAGCATTTT
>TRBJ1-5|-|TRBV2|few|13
CASTTYSNQPQHF
TGTGCCAGCACCACCTATAGCAATCAGCCCCAGCATTTT
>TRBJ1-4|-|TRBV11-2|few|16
CASSPLQGGLNEKLFF
TGTGCCAGCAGTCCGCTTCAAGGGGGACTCAATGAAAAACTGTTTTTT
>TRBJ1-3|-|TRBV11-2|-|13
CASSLDSGNTIYF
TGTGCCAGCAGCTTAGACTCTGGAAACACCATATATTTT
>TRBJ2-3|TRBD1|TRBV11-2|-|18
CASSLGRGQGRKTDTQYF
TGTGCCAGCAGCTTAGGGCGGGGACAGGGAAGGAAGACAGATACGCAGTATTTT
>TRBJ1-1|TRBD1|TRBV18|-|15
CASSPNTGGPTEAFF
TGTGCCAGCTCACCAAACACAGGGGGCCCCACTGAAGCTTTCTTT
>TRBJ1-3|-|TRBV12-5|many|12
CASGSEGNTIYF
TGTGCTAGTGGTTCCGAGGGAAACACCATATATTTT
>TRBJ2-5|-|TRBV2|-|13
CASSGRQQETQYF
TGTGCCAGCAGTGGCAGACAGCAAGAGACCCAGTACTTC
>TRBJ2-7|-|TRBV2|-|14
CASSERGRSYEQYF
TGTGCCAGCAGTGAACGCGGCCGGTCCTACGAGCAGTACTTC
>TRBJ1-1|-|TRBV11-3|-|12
CASSGGAAEAFF
TGTGCCAGCAGCGGAGGGGCTGCTGAAGCTTTCTTT